The following is a T cell receptor beta chain sequence with its context. Time point here: pretreatment peripheral blood. Patients were living with locally advanced or metastatic urothelial carcinoma. The data originate from a study of PD-L1 blockade in urothelial cancer. The overall study: As for prior chemotherapy regimens, patients had received 0 to 3. Blood analyses occurred 3 weeks (second dose) and 6 weeks post treatment start.

Here immunoSEQ multiplex PCR was the method, and the copy in TCRdb shows in-frame clones only, minus some. The sample shows about 87,000 clones, 89% of them seen only once. Sequenced material: PBMCs, taken around atezolizumab (anti-PD-L1) treatment. The origin of this receptor is a woman older than 75 with urothelial cancer.

CDR3 coding DNA: TGTGCCAGCAGCGGGGACAGGGGAAGCAATCAGCCCCAGCATTTT. Amino acids: CASSGDRGSNQPQHF. J is TRBJ1-5 and V is TRBV2; TRBD1 matches 10 bases. The CDR3 has 15 amino acids. Losses at the gene ends were 6 bases for V and 1 base for J; bases not matched to a gene: 3. Germline V gives CDR1 SNHLY, CDR2 FYNNEI. The variable domain in full, with the rest retrieved from reference TRBV2 and TRBJ1-5, is EPEVTQTPSHQVTQMGQEVILRCVPISNHLYFYWYRQILGQKVEFLVSFYNNEISEKSEIFDDQFSVERPDGSNFTLKIRSTKLEDSAMYFCASSGDRGSNQPQHFGDGTRLSIL.